This entry lists 23 T cell receptor beta chains sequenced from one sample in a study of beta chain features in type 1 diabetes. No antigen has been assigned to these receptors. Notes on the study in general: Among patients with Type 1 diabetes, TCRB CDR3s were moderately but significantly shorter in every one of the four CD4+ subsets.

Since all of the isolated RNA was reverse transcribed, expressed TCRB transcripts were what got sequenced. Sequencing used immunoSEQ multiplex PCR; TCRdb keeps in-frame clones, though not all of them. The table has some 640,000 clones, 11% to 15% seen once. Sequenced input: naive CD4+ T cells from blood. The receptors shown here come from a man younger than 30 with type 1 diabetes.

This clone has more than one count but fewer than ten. CDR3 nucleotide sequence: TGTGCCAGCAGTGAACGGGAGGAGACCCAGTACTTC. The encoded protein is CASSEREETQYF. This chain links TRBV25-1 with TRBJ2-5; possible D gene TRBD2, 6 bases. Trimming removed 2 bases from V and 5 bases from J, with 6 bases in between. Per the germline V gene, CDR1 is MGHDK and CDR2 is SYGVNS. The CDR3 spans 12 residues.

This clone came up a few times. The V gene is TRBV2, the J gene TRBJ2-1, with D unclear. The CDR3 runs to 14 residues. Germline CDR1 SNHLY, CDR2 FYNNEI. Deletions cut 1 base from V and 2 bases from J, with 6 bases between. CDR3 in DNA: TGTGCCAGCAGTGAAGAGCTTACCTACAATGAGCAGTTCTTC. Its protein is CASSEELTYNEQFF. Based on the CDR3 plus reference TRBV2 and TRBJ2-1, the full variable domain is EPEVTQTPSHQVTQMGQEVILRCVPISNHLYFYWYRQILGQKVEFLVSFYNNEISEKSEIFDDQFSVERPDGSNFTLKIRSTKLEDSAMYFCASSEELTYNEQFFGPGTRLTVL.

The chain uses TRBV28 and TRBJ2-3; TRBD1 matches at 11 bases. Germline V gene lookup returns CDR1 MDHEN and CDR2 SYDVKM. V lost 8 bases and J lost 6; bases outside the gene matches: 7. The CDR3 consists of 14 residues. The CDR3 region is CASPGTGGMDTQYF. CDR3 DNA: TGTGCCAGCCCCGGGACAGGGGGGATGGATACGCAGTATTTT.

This clone appeared a few times. The rearrangement links TRBV5-1 to TRBJ2-3; D gene uncertain. This CDR3 contains 16 residues. The V and J ends lost 0 bases and 1 base respectively, with 12 bases between them. Germline V lookup: CDR1 SGHRS, CDR2 YFSETQ. CDR3 nucleotide sequence: TGCGCCAGCAGCTTGGGGCCCGTGGCTGGCACAGATACGCAGTATTTT. Translation gives CASSLGPVAGTDTQYF.

This clone was detected a few times. The rearrangement joins TRBV18 to TRBJ1-1; D is undetermined. This CDR3 region has 16 residues. From germline, CDR1 is KGHSH and CDR2 LQKENI. The V and J ends lost 4 bases and 0 bases respectively, with 15 bases between them. Written as DNA, the CDR3 is TGTGCCAGCTCACGAACGAGGACGGAATTGAACACTGAAGCTTTCTTT. It translates to CASSRTRTELNTEAFF.

The rearrangement uses TRBV20-1 and TRBJ2-7; D is unresolved. Trimming shortened V by 6 bases and J by 6 bases, and 9 bases separated the two germline ends. CDR1 and CDR2 from the germline V gene are DFQATT and SNEGSKA (reference sequence). CDR3 size: 10 residues. CDR3 nucleotide sequence: TGCAGTGCAACGTCCGGCGAGCAGTACTTC. As protein: CSATSGEQYF.

The J gene is TRBJ1-5, the V gene TRBV7-2; D unclear. CDR1 SGHTA and CDR2 FQGNSA come from the germline V gene. This CDR3 spans 13 amino acids. Deletions cut 2 bases from V and 5 bases from J, with 7 bases between. The CDR3 bases are TGTGCCAGCAGCTTAAGTTGGGATCAGCCCCAGCATTTT. Translating it yields CASSLSWDQPQHF.

This chain connects TRBV5-4 to TRBJ1-6; maybe TRBD1 (6 bases). Per germline, CDR1 SGHNT and CDR2 YYREEE (reference sequence). There are 13 residues in the CDR3. Trimming pared 7 bases from V and 8 bases from J, leaving 13 bases between. Here the CDR3 reads CASRGTPDSPLHF. Here the CDR3 DNA reads TGTGCCAGCCGAGGGACACCAGATTCACCCCTCCACTTT. Based on the CDR3 plus reference TRBV5-4 and TRBJ1-6, the full variable domain is ETGVTQSPTHLIKTRGQQVTLRCSSQSGHNTVSWYQQALGQGPQFIFQYYREEENGRGNFPPRFSGLQFPNYSSELNVNALELDDSALYLCASRGTPDSPLHFGNGTRLTVT.

There are a few counts of this clone. The chain couples TRBV7-2 to TRBJ2-4; 11 bases match TRBD1. V shed 5 bases and J 6 bases; nucleotides not matched to a gene: 3. Germline V CDR1 and CDR2: SGHTA, FQGNSA. This CDR3 is 14 amino acids long. In nucleotides, the CDR3 is TGTGCCAGCAGCCCTGGACAGGGGGCAAACATTCAGTACTTC. Its protein product is CASSPGQGANIQYF.

J is TRBJ1-2 and V is TRBV30, with no clear D. The CDR3 totals 14 residues. Trimming took 4 bases from V and 4 from J, leaving 16 bases between them. Germline CDR1 reads GTSNPN; CDR2 reads SVGIG (reference sequence). The CDR3 region has the DNA TGTGCCTGGAATTTGATGTCAGCCATCTATGGCTACACCTTC. It codes for CAWNLMSAIYGYTF. Supplemented by reference TRBV30 and TRBJ1-2, the full variable domain reads SQTIHQWPATLVQPVGSPLSLECTVEGTSNPNLYWYRQAAGRGLQLLFYSVGIGQISSEVPQNLSASRPQDRQFILSSKKLLLSDSGFYLCAWNLMSAIYGYTFGSGTRLTVV.

The chain has TRBV30 and TRBJ1-2, with TRBD1 as a possible D gene (5 bases). The CDR3 runs 13 residues. Germline lookup yields CDR1 GTSNPN and CDR2 SVGIG (reference sequence). The V end was cut by 2 bases, the J end by 4 bases, with 11 bases between. CDR3 sequence (DNA): TGTGCCTGGAGTAGAAGTGGGGGCTATGGCTACACCTTC. This sequence encodes CAWSRSGGYGYTF.

This chain links TRBV5-1 with TRBJ2-1; the D is unclear. Germline V lookup: CDR1 SGHRS, CDR2 YFSETQ. The CDR3 is made up of 14 amino acids. V was pared by 9 bases and J by 2 bases, with 15 bases between. CDR3 residues: CATSQTGTYNEQFF. CDR3 nucleotide sequence: TGCGCCACTTCGCAAACCGGCACCTACAATGAGCAGTTCTTC.

The chain couples TRBV5-4 to TRBJ2-1; 8 nucleotides align to TRBD2. The CDR3 runs to 13 residues. The V gene end was trimmed by 2 bases and the J gene end by 6 bases; junction bases not matched to a gene: 1. The germline V gene has CDR1 SGHNT and CDR2 YYREEE (reference sequence). In DNA form, the CDR3 reads TGTGCCAGCAGCTTAAGCGGGGGCAATGAGCAGTTCTTC. Protein sequence: CASSLSGGNEQFF.

This clone was counted between two and nine times. V usage is TRBV7-9 and J usage is TRBJ2-1, with D perhaps being TRBD1 or TRBD2 (5 bases each). The germline CDR1 and CDR2 sequences are SEHNR and FQNEAQ (reference sequence). The germline V and J ends were trimmed by 5 bases and 6 bases, with 20 bases remaining between them. The CDR3 totals 16 residues. Here the CDR3 DNA reads TGTGCCAGCAGCCGCATATTCGGGACGGCCACCAATGAGCAGTTCTTC. Amino acid sequence: CASSRIFGTATNEQFF.

This clone was seen more than once but under ten times. The chain combines TRBV29-1 with TRBJ1-1; 9 bases agree with TRBD1. There are 14 residues in the CDR3. The V segment lost 7 bases and the J segment 4 bases; nucleotides outside the gene matches: 10. Germline CDR1 is SQVTM and CDR2 is ANQGSEA. The DNA of the CDR3 is TGCAGCGCTCGACAGGGGGTAACGGGCACTGAAGCTTTCTTT. Translating it yields CSARQGVTGTEAFF.

In this sample, this clone turned up a few times. V is TRBV5-6 and J is TRBJ1-2; TRBD1 aligns across 8 bases. The CDR3 has 14 amino acids. The J segment lost 6 bases and the V segment lost 4 bases, leaving 8 bases of the junction unmatched. Germline lookup yields CDR1 SGHDT and CDR2 YYEEEE. CDR3 DNA sequence: TGTGCCAGCAGCGCCTTGGACAGGGAAAATGGCTACACCTTC. This codes for CASSALDRENGYTF.

The chain joins TRBV10-3 to TRBJ2-7; the match to TRBD1 covers 12 bases. This CDR3 region has 18 residues. J lost 0 bases, V lost 4 bases, and 10 bases had no gene match. Germline CDR1 and CDR2: ENHRY and SYGVKD. CDR3 nucleotide sequence: TGTGCCATCAGTGCTAAGGGGACAGGGGGCGCTTACTCCTACGAGCAGTACTTC. This sequence encodes CAISAKGTGGAYSYEQYF.

This chain connects TRBV11-2 to TRBJ2-1; the D is unclear. CDR3 length equals 13 residues. The V end lost 4 bases, the J end lost 5 bases, and 9 bases lay between the germline ends. The germline V gene encodes CDR1 SGHAT and CDR2 FQNNGV. CDR3 DNA: TGTGCCAGCAGCTCTTATGTGCACAATGAGCAGTTCTTC. The encoded protein is CASSSYVHNEQFF.

This clone came up a few times. The chain recombines TRBV15 with TRBJ1-3, with D hard to call. The length of the CDR3 is 19 residues. The germline V gene encodes CDR1 LNHNV and CDR2 YYDKDF (reference sequence). V lost 0 bases and J lost 0, with 18 bases in between. CDR3 sequence reads: CATSRDLAENYYSGNTIYF. The CDR3, as DNA: TGTGCCACCAGCAGAGATCTGGCAGAAAATTATTACTCTGGAAACACCATATATTTT. The variable domain in full, with the rest retrieved from reference TRBV15 and TRBJ1-3, is DAMVIQNPRYQVTQFGKPVTLSCSQTLNHNVMYWYQQKSSQAPKLLFHYYDKDFNNEADTPDNFQSRRPNTSFCFLDIRSPGLGDTAMYLCATSRDLAENYYSGNTIYFGEGSWLTVV.

The chain recombines TRBV7-9 with TRBJ1-1; 7 bases agree with TRBD1. This CDR3 has 14 amino acids. Germline V CDR1 and CDR2: SEHNR, FQNEAQ (reference sequence). With 5 bases clipped from V and 1 base from J, the junction kept 4 bases outside the gene matches. The CDR3 sequence is CASSPGQRNTEAFF. The CDR3 DNA reads as TGTGCCAGCAGCCCGGGACAGAGGAACACTGAAGCTTTCTTT.

This chain links TRBV29-1 with TRBJ2-3; tentatively, D is TRBD2 (6 bases). The CDR3 covers 16 residues. With 3 bases removed from V and 0 bases from J, the gap between germline ends came to 16 bases. Germline assignment: CDR1 SQVTM and CDR2 ANQGSEA. The CDR3 nucleotides are TGCAGCGTTGATGGGCGGGGCTCTCGTAGCACAGATACGCAGTATTTT. Amino acid sequence: CSVDGRGSRSTDTQYF.

The rearrangement uses TRBV29-1 and TRBJ2-7, with 10 bases aligning to TRBD1. Germline CDR1 and CDR2: SQVTM and ANQGSEA. V trimming: 5 bases; J trimming: 6 bases; junction bases outside the gene matches: 7. The CDR3 runs to 13 residues. CDR3 sequence: CSVTWDRGSEQYF. The DNA for the CDR3 is TGCAGCGTTACCTGGGACAGGGGATCCGAGCAGTACTTC.

This clone was counted between two and nine times. The gene calls are TRBV4-1 and TRBJ2-5; D uncertain. The ends were cut back, 4 bases at V and 3 bases at J, with 6 bases in the middle. There are 12 residues in the CDR3. CDR1 and CDR2 from the germline V gene are MGHRA and YSYEKL. Here the CDR3 reads CASSRYEETQYF. The CDR3 DNA follows: TGCGCCAGCAGCCGATATGAAGAGACCCAGTACTTC.